This TCR beta chain is drawn from a study of shared clonotypes between healthy human individuals. The CDR3 spans 13 residues. CDR1 and CDR2 (germline): MNHEY, SVGAGI. Trimming cost V 4 bases and J 11 bases, with 15 bases left between them. The sample holds one count of this clone. At a deep level, the assay was run. Data came from immunoSEQ multiplex PCR; TCRdb stores just in-frame clones and leaves some out. The repertoire includes some 1.5 million clones, approximately 98% of them detected once, and roughly 0.4% sits in the top ten. The sequencing sample was made of naive CD4+ T cells sorted from blood. Subset in this sample: CD45RA+ positively selected. The sequence derives from a man aged 30 to 45 in good health. The gene calls are TRBV6-5 and TRBJ1-5; unclear D gene. The CDR3 DNA is TGTGCCAGCAGTTCCCCCGGCGTCCGGGCCCAGCATTTT. Translating gives CASSSPGVRAQHF.